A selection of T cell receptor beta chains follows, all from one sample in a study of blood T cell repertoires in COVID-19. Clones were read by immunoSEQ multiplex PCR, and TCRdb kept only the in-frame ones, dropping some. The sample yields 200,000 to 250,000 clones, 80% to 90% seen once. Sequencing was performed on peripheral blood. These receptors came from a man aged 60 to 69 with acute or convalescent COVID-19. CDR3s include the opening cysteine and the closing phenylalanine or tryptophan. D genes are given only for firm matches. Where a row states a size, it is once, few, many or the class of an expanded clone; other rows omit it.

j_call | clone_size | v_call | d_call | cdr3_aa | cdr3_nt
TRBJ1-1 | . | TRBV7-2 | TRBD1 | CASSYRGNTEAFF | TGTGCCAGCAGCTACAGGGGGAACACTGAAGCTTTCTTT
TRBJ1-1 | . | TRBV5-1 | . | CASSLVAGVDTEAFF | TGCGCCAGCAGCTTGGTAGCGGGGGTTGACACTGAAGCTTTCTTT
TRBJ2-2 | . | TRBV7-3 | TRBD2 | CASSLASGRAFGELFF | TGTGCCAGCAGCTTAGCTAGCGGGAGGGCCTTCGGGGAGCTGTTTTTT
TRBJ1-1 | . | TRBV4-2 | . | CASSQDRGTEAFF | TGTGCCAGCAGCCAAGATCGGGGGACTGAAGCTTTCTTT
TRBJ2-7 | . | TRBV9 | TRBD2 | CASSPTGGASYEQYF | TGTGCCAGCAGCCCGACCGGGGGGGCGAGTTACGAGCAGTACTTC
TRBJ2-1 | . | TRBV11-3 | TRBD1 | CASSPPRDRGHTDEQFF | TGTGCCAGCAGCCCACCCCGGGACAGGGGGCATACGGATGAGCAGTTCTTC
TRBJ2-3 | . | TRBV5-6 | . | CASSLLVGTQYF | TGTGCCAGCAGCCTGTTGGTCGGTACGCAGTATTTT
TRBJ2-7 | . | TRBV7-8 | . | CASSLVVGRGYEQYF | TGTGCCAGCAGCTTAGTTGTCGGCAGGGGTTACGAGCAGTACTTC
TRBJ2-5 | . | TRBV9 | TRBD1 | CASSVDRGFQETQYF | TGTGCCAGCAGCGTGGACAGGGGGTTCCAAGAGACCCAGTACTTC
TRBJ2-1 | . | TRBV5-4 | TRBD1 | CASNGRGLRGNEQFF | TGTGCCAGCAACGGCAGGGGGCTAAGGGGAAATGAGCAGTTCTTC
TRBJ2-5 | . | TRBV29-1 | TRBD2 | CSVEDGTRETQYF | TGCAGCGTTGAAGATGGGACTAGAGAGACCCAGTACTTC
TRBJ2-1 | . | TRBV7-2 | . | CASSPGLAYNEQFF | TGTGCCAGCAGCCCGGGACTGGCCTACAATGAGCAGTTCTTC
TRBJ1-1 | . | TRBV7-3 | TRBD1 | CASSPGQGTEAFF | TGTGCCAGCAGCCCAGGACAGGGCACTGAAGCTTTCTTT
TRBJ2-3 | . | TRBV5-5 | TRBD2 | CASSDPTSGLGDTQYF | TGTGCCAGCAGCGATCCGACTAGCGGGTTAGGAGATACGCAGTATTTT
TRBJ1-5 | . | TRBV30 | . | CAWSAGHINQPQHF | TGTGCCTGGAGTGCGGGACATATCAATCAGCCCCAGCATTTT
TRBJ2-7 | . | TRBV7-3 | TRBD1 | CASSPGQGSSYEQYF | TGTGCCAGCAGCCCGGGACAGGGATCGTCCTACGAGCAGTACTTC
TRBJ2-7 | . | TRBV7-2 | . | CASSRTDSYEQYF | TGTGCCAGCAGCCGGACAGACTCCTACGAGCAGTACTTC
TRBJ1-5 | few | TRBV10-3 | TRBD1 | CAISEARGQEQPQHF | TGTGCCATCAGTGAGGCTAGGGGGCAGGAACAGCCCCAGCATTTT
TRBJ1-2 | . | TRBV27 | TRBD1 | CASSLGSGQIYPNYGYTF | TGTGCCAGCAGTTTAGGTTCGGGACAGATATATCCTAACTATGGCTACACCTTC
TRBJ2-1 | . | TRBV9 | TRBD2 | CASSAGLVGAYNEQFF | TGTGCCAGCAGCGCGGGACTAGTTGGGGCCTACAATGAGCAGTTCTTC
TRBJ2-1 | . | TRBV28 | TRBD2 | CASRRTPSTSGSSYNEQFF | TGTGCCAGCAGACGCACCCCCTCGACTAGCGGGAGCTCCTACAATGAGCAGTTCTTC
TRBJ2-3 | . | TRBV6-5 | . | CATLGVDTQYF | TGTGCCACCCTCGGGGTAGATACGCAGTATTTT
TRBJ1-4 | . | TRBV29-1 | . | CSVSGPDNEKLFF | TGCAGCGTTTCGGGTCCAGACAATGAAAAACTGTTTTTT
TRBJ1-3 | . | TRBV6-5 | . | CASSYRHELGNTIYF | TGTGCCAGCAGTTACCGCCACGAGTTGGGAAACACCATATATTTT
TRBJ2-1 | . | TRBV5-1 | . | CASSLDGFPQHGEQFF | TGCGCCAGCAGCTTGGATGGGTTCCCTCAACACGGGGAGCAGTTCTTC
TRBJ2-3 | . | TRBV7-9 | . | CASSSTRTTITTDTQYF | TGTGCCAGCAGCTCAACCCGGACAACTATAACCACAGATACGCAGTATTTT
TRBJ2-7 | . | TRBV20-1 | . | CAAARAYEQYF | TGCGCGGCGGCCCGAGCCTACGAGCAGTACTTC
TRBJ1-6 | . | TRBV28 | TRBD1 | CASSYTGGNSPLHF | TGTGCCAGCAGCTACACAGGGGGTAATTCACCCCTCCACTTT
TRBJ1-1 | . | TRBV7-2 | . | CASSLGNMNTEAFF | TGTGCCAGCAGCTTAGGTAACATGAACACTGAAGCTTTCTTT
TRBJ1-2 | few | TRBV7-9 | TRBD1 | CASSSGTGGGYTF | TGTGCCAGCAGCTCCGGGACAGGGGGCGGCTACACCTTC
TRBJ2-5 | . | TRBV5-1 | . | CASRNVGGSGETQYF | TGCGCCAGCAGGAACGTCGGGGGATCTGGGGAGACCCAGTACTTC
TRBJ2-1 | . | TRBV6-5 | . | CASSYSGNRDNEQFF | TGTGCCAGCAGTTACTCGGGTAACAGGGATAATGAGCAGTTCTTC
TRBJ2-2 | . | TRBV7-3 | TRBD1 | CASKTGVTGELFF | TGTGCCAGCAAAACAGGGGTCACCGGGGAGCTGTTTTTT
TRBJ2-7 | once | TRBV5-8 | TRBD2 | CASSSFGTSGRYEQYF | TGTGCCAGCAGCTCCTTCGGAACTAGCGGGAGGTACGAGCAGTACTTC
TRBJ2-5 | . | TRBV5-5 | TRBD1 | CASNVRTGGEETQYF | TGTGCCAGCAACGTCCGGACAGGGGGCGAAGAGACCCAGTACTTC
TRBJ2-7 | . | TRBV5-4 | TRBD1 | CASSYPGQGAYEQYF | TGTGCCAGCAGCTATCCGGGACAGGGCGCCTACGAGCAGTACTTC
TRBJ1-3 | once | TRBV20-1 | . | CSASYTNTGNTIYF | TGCAGTGCTAGTTACACCAACACTGGAAACACCATATATTTT
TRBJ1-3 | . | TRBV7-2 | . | CASSLGGLSSGNTIYF | TGTGCCAGCAGCTTGGGGGGACTCTCCTCTGGAAACACCATATATTTT
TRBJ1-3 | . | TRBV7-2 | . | CASSLVVTDNGNTIYF | TGTGCCAGCAGCTTAGTGGTGACAGATAATGGAAACACCATATATTTT